These 8 T cell receptor beta chains were sequenced from one sample in a study of OX40 agonist ivuxolimab in advanced cancers. Only in-frame clones appear in the TCRdb table, and some are missing; sequencing was by immunoSEQ multiplex PCR. The table shows approximately 84,000 clones, with about nine tenths occurring only once. Sequencing was performed on CD4+ or CD8+ T cells sorted from blood, taken in a trial of the OX40 agonist ivuxolimab. These TCRs come from an adult with an advanced solid tumor such as melanoma, head and neck, liver or kidney cancer.

This clone was seen just once. The chain carries TRBV11-2 and TRBJ1-1; perhaps TRBD1 as D (5 bases). This CDR3 region has 17 residues. Germline loops: CDR1 SGHAT, CDR2 FQNNGV. The V gene lost 3 bases and the J gene lost 0 bases, with 17 bases spanning the gap. This CDR3 reads CASSFNRFLTVNTEAFF. Here the CDR3 DNA reads TGTGCCAGCAGCTTTAACAGGTTCCTCACGGTGAACACTGAAGCTTTCTTT.

This clone was counted only a few times. V and J are TRBV6-5 and TRBJ1-1; D is perhaps TRBD1 (6 bases). Deletions cut 9 bases from V and 2 bases from J, with 16 bases between. The CDR3 loop spans 14 amino acids. Germline V gene sequence: CDR1 MNHEY, CDR2 SVGAGI. CDR3 sequence (DNA): TGTGCCAGTTACCTCGGCGGGGGCAACACTGAAGCTTTCTTT. Amino acid sequence: CASYLGGGNTEAFF.

This chain joins TRBV27 and TRBJ2-3, with D possibly called TRBD1 or TRBD2 (5 bases each). Trimming pared 2 bases from V and 0 bases from J, leaving 9 bases between. CDR1 is MNHEY, CDR2 SMNVEV, per germline (reference sequence). The CDR3 is made up of 15 amino acids. The chain's CDR3 is CASSLEGPSTDTQYF. Written as DNA, the CDR3 is TGTGCCAGCAGTTTAGAGGGGCCGAGCACAGATACGCAGTATTTT.

The gene calls are TRBV19 and TRBJ1-2, with 9 positions matching TRBD1. The CDR3 extends over 15 amino acids. V dropped 10 bases and J dropped 4; count of bases not matched to a gene: 13. In germline, CDR1 is LNHDA, CDR2 SQIVND (reference sequence). The DNA for the CDR3 is TGTGCCATTCTCAATAGGGACAGGGCAACCTATGGCTACACCTTC. It specifies CAILNRDRATYGYTF.

V gene TRBV9 combines with J gene TRBJ2-5; 7 bases align to TRBD1. V shed 6 bases, J shed 4 bases, and the junction held 12 bases outside the gene matches. Germline CDR1 reads SGDLS; CDR2 reads YYNGEE. The CDR3 consists of 15 residues. CDR3 amino acids: CASTQTTGLSETQYF. The DNA for the CDR3 is TGTGCCAGCACCCAGACGACAGGGTTGTCAGAGACCCAGTACTTC.

The V gene is TRBV5-1, the J gene TRBJ2-1, with D possibly being TRBD2 (6 bases). Germline V gene lookup returns CDR1 SGHRS and CDR2 YFSETQ. CDR3 length: 16 residues. Trimming stripped 2 bases from V and 0 bases from J, with 12 bases between. The CDR3 bases are TGCGCCAGCAGCTTTGGGCGGGGCAGCTCCTACAATGAGCAGTTCTTC. It yields the protein CASSFGRGSSYNEQFF.

The chain uses TRBV6-1 and TRBJ1-1; D may be TRBD1 (6 bases). The CDR3 is made up of 13 amino acids. Germline V gives CDR1 MNHNS, CDR2 SASEGT. V lost 7 bases and J lost 5, with 14 bases in between. This chain's CDR3 is CASTDDRRTEAFF. In nucleotides, the CDR3 is TGTGCCAGCACCGACGACAGGCGGACTGAAGCTTTCTTT.

In its sample, this clone was seen a few times. The rearrangement joins TRBV19 to TRBJ1-5; perhaps TRBD1 as D (6 bases). The ends were cut back, 6 bases at V and 1 base at J, with 13 bases in the middle. The CDR3 spans 15 residues. Looked up from germline, CDR1 is LNHDA and CDR2 is SQIVND (reference sequence). The CDR3 DNA reads as TGTGCCAGTAGACAACAGGGAAGCAGCAATCAGCCCCAGCATTTT. Its protein product is CASRQQGSSNQPQHF.